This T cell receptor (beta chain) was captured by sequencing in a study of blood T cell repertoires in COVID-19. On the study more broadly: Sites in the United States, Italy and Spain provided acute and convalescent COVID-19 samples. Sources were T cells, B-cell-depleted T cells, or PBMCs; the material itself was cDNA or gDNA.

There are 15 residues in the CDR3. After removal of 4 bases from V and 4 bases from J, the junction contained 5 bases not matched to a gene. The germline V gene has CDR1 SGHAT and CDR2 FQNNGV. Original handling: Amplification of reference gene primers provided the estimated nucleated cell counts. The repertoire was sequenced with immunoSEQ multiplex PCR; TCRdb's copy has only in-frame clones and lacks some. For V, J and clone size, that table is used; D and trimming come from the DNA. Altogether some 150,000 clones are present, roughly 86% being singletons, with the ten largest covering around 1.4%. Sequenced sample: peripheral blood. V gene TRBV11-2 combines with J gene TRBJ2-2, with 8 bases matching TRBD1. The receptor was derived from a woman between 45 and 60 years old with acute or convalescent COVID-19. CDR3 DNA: TGTGCCAGCAGCTCATCGACAGGGGCCACCGGGGAGCTGTTTTTT. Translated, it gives CASSSSTGATGELFF.